One and the same sample provided the 3 T cell receptor beta chains below, sequenced in a study of blood T cells in healthy people across ages. Next came a second PCR, run for about 7 to 12 cycles, which used a sample-barcoded 5' primer along with a J-beta primer mix. Each CDR3 protein gets one entry after TCRdb re-called the 5' RACE reads with MiXCR. Of about 1.1 million distinct CDR3 sequences in the sample, 35% to 40% were seen once. Sequencing was performed on blood. The source is a man between 18 and 29 years old in good health.

The chain recombines TRBV6-5 with TRBJ1-5; D is unclear. The CDR3 is 17 amino acids. With 3 bases removed from V and 0 bases from J, the gap between germline ends came to 15 bases. The germline V gene has CDR1 MNHEY and CDR2 SVGAGI. CDR3 sequence (DNA): TGTGCCAGCAGTTATAGTCGCCCCCAGTCTAGCAATCAGCCCCAGCATTTT. Its protein product is CASSYSRPQSSNQPQHF.

This chain connects TRBV7-9 to TRBJ1-4, with D possibly being TRBD1 (6 bases). V was trimmed by 7 bases and J by 1 base, leaving 7 bases between them. Germline V gene lookup returns CDR1 SEHNR and CDR2 FQNEAQ (reference sequence). The CDR3 loop spans 13 amino acids. The CDR3 DNA sequence: TGTGCCAGCAAGGGGGGAACTAATGAAAAACTGTTTTTT. The encoded protein is CASKGGTNEKLFF.

The chain carries TRBV29-1 and TRBJ2-1; D unresolved. The DNA end favors TRBJ2-7, so the J call may be wrong. The CDR3 loop spans 12 amino acids. In germline, CDR1 is SQVTM, CDR2 ANQGSEA. Here the CDR3 DNA reads TGCAGCGTTGGCCAGGAATGGGATGAGCAGTACTTC. It yields the protein CSVGQEWDEQYF.